The clone carrying this T cell receptor (beta chain) was observed many times. The antigen is undetermined. Per the germline V gene, CDR1 is DFQATT and CDR2 is SNEGSKA (reference sequence). The CDR3 loop spans 14 amino acids. V was clipped by 5 bases and J by 2 bases, with 15 bases between them. Sample time point: longitudinal time-point 1 (baseline). Where libraries were unsorted, they were derived from 2 million PBMCs stored at -80 degrees C. This sample was included in a study of neurological immune-mediated disorders. General study points: None of the CDR3 amino acid sequences of expanded clones recurred across subjects, suggesting private repertoires in all groups.

5'RACE generated cDNA with 10-nucleotide random UMIs. Every sequencing run gave over 160 million TCR-beta sequences, taken from 15-18 subjects. One entry per CDR3 protein results from TCRdb running MiXCR on the 5' RACE reads. The repertoire has tens of thousands of distinct CDR3 sequences, roughly a tenth of them found once; the top ten carry more than 6.5%. The sequence was collected from a male donor with HTLV-1-associated myelopathy (HAM/TSP). V gene TRBV20-1 combines with J gene TRBJ1-2; TRBD1 is a possible D gene (6 bases). The sequenced sample was PBMCs. As DNA, the CDR3 is TGCAGTGCTCGCGGGACATTGGGGAACTATGGCTACACCTTC. Translating gives CSARGTLGNYGYTF.